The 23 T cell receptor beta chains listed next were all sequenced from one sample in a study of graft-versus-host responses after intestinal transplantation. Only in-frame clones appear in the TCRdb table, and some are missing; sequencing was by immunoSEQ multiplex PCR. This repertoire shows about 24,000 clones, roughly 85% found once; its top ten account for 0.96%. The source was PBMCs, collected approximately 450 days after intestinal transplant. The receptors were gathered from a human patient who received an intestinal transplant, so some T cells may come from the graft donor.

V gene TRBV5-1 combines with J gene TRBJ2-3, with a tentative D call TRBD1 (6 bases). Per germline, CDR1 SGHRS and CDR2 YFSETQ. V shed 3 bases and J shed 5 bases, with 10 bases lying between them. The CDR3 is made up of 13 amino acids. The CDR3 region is CASSSPGEDTQYF. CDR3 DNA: TGCGCCAGCAGCTCCCCAGGGGAAGATACGCAGTATTTT.

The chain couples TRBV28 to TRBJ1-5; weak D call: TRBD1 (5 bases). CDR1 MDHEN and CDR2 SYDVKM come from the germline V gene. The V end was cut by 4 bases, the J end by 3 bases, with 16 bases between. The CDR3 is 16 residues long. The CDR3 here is CASSSLLGGDNQPQHF. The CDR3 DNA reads TGTGCCAGCAGTTCCCTCCTCGGGGGGGACAATCAGCCCCAGCATTTT. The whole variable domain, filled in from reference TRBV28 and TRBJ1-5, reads DVKVTQSSRYLVKRTGEKVFLECVQDMDHENMFWYRQDPGLGLRLIYFSYDVKMKEKGDIPEGYSVSREKKERFSLILESASTNQTSMYLCASSSLLGGDNQPQHFGDGTRLSIL.

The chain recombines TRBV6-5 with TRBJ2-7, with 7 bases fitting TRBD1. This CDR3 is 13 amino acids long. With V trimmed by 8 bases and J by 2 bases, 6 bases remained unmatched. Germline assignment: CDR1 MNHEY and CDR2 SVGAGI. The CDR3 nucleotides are TGTGCCAGCCGGGGACAGAAGACCTACGAGCAGTACTTC. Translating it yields CASRGQKTYEQYF.

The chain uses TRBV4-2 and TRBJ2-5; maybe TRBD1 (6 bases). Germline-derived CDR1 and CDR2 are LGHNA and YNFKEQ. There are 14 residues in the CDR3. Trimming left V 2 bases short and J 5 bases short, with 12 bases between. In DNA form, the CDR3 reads TGTGCCAGCAGCCAAAGCTGGGGGCGGGAGACCCAGTACTTC. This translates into CASSQSWGRETQYF.

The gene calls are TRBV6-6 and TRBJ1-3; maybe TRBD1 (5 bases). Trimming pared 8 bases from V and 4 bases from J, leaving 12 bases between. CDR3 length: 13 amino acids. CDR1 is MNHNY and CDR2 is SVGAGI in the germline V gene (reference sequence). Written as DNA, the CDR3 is TGTGCCAGCTCTCAGGGATACGGAAACACCATATATTTT. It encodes CASSQGYGNTIYF.

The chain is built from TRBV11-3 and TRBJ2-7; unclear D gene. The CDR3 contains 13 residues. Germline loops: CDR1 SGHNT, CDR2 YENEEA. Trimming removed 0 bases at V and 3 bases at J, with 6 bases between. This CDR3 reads CASSLELGYEQYF. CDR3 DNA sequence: TGTGCCAGCAGCTTAGAACTCGGCTACGAGCAGTACTTC.

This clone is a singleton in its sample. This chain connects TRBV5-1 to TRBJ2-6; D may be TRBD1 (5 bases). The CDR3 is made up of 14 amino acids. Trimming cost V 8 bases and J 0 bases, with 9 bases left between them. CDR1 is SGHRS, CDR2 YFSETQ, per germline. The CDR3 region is CASTQGSGANVLTF. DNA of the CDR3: TGCGCCAGTACTCAGGGCTCTGGGGCCAACGTCCTGACTTTC.

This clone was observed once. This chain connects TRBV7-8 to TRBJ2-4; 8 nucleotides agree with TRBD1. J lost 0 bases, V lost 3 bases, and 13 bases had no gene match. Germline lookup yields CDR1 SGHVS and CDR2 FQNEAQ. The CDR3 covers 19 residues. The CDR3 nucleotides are TGTGCCAGCAGCTTGAGACAGGGGTCCCCCATACTAGCCAAAAACATTCAGTACTTC. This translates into CASSLRQGSPILAKNIQYF.

The CDR3, as DNA: TGCGCCAGCAGCTCGGGACAGTCCTACGAGCAGTACTTC. Amino acid sequence: CASSSGQSYEQYF. The J gene is TRBJ2-5, the V gene TRBV5-1; 7 bases fit TRBD1. Gene TRBJ2-7 matches the end of the DNA better, so the J call may be wrong. The germline V gene has CDR1 SGHRS and CDR2 YFSETQ. CDR3 size: 13 residues.

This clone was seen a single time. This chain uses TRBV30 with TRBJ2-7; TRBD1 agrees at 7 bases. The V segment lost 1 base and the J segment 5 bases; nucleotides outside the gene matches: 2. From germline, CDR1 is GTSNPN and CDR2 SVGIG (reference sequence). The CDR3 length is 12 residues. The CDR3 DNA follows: TGTGCCTGGAGTGAACAGGGGAACGAGCAGTACTTC. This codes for CAWSEQGNEQYF.

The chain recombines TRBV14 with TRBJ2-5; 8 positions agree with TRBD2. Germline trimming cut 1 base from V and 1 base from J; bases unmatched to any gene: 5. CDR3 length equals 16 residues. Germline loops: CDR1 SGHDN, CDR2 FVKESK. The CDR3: CASSQGGSGTQETQYF. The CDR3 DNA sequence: TGTGCCAGCAGCCAAGGTGGTAGCGGGACCCAAGAGACCCAGTACTTC.

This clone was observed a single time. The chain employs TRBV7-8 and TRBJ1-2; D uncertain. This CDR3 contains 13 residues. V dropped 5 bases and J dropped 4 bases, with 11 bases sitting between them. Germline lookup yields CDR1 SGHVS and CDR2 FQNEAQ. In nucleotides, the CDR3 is TGTGCCAGCAGCCTCGGGTCCGTCTATGGCTACACCTTC. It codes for CASSLGSVYGYTF.

DNA of the CDR3: TGTGCCAGTAGTATAGTGAGGAACACCGGGGAGCTGTTTTTT. Translation: CASSIVRNTGELFF. This chain connects TRBV19 to TRBJ2-2; D remains ambiguous. CDR1 is LNHDA and CDR2 is SQIVND in the germline V gene (reference sequence). The CDR3 sequence is 14 residues long. V dropped 1 base and J dropped 1 base, with 4 bases sitting between them.

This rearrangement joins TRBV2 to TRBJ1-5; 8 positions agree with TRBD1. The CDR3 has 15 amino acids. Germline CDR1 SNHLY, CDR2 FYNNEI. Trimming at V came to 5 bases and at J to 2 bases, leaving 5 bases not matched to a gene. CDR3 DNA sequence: TGTGCCAGCAGTAGGACAGGGCTGGGCAATCAGCCCCAGCATTTT. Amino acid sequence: CASSRTGLGNQPQHF.

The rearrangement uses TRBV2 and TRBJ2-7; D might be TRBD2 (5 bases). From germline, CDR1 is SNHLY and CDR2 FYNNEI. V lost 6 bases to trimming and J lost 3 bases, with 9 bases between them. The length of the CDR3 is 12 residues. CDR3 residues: CASSVEGYEQYF. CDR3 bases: TGTGCCAGCAGCGTTGAGGGCTACGAGCAGTACTTC. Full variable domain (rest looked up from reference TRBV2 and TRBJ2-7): EPEVTQTPSHQVTQMGQEVILRCVPISNHLYFYWYRQILGQKVEFLVSFYNNEISEKSEIFDDQFSVERPDGSNFTLKIRSTKLEDSAMYFCASSVEGYEQYFGPGTRLTVT.

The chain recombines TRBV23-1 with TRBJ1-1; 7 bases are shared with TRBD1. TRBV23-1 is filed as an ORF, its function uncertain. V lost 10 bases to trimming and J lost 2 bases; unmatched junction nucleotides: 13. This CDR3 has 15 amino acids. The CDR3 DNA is TGCGCCACCCCTCTGGAACAGGGGTTTAACACTGAAGCTTTCTTT. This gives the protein CATPLEQGFNTEAFF.

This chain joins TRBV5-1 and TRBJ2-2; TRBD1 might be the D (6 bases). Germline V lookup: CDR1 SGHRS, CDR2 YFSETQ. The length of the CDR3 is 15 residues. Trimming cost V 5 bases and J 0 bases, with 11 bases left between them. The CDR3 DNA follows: TGCGCCAGCAGGCGACAGGCTTCGAACACCGGGGAGCTGTTTTTT. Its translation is CASRRQASNTGELFF.

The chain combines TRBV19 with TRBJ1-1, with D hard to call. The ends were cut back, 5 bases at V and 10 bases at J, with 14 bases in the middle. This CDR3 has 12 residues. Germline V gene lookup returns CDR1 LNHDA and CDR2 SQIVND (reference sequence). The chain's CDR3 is CASSSEGPAAFF. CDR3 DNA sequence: TGTGCCAGTAGTTCGGAAGGGCCCGCAGCTTTCTTT.

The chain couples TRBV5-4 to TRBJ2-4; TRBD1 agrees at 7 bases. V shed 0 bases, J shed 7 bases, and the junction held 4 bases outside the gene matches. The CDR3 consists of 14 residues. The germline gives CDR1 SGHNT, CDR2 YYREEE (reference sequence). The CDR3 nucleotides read TGTGCCAGCAGCTTGGGACAGGGCGTGAACATTCAGTACTTC. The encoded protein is CASSLGQGVNIQYF.

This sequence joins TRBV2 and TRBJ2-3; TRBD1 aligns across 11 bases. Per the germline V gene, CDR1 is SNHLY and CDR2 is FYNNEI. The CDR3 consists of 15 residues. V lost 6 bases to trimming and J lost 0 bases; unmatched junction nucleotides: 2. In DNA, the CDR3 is TGTGCCAGCAGAGGACAGGGGGCGAGCACAGATACGCAGTATTTT. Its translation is CASRGQGASTDTQYF.

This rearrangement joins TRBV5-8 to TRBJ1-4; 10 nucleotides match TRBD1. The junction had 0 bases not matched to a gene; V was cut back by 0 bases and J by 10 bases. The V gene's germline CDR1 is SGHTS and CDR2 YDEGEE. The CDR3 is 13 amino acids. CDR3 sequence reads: CASSLGQGAKLFF. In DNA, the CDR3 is TGTGCCAGCAGCTTGGGACAGGGGGCAAAACTGTTTTTT.

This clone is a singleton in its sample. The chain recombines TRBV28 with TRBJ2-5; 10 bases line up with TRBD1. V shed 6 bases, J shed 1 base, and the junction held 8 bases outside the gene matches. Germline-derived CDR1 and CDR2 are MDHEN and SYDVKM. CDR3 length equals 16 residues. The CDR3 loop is CASRGEWDRGQETQYF. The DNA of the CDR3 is TGTGCCAGCAGGGGGGAATGGGACAGGGGCCAAGAGACCCAGTACTTC. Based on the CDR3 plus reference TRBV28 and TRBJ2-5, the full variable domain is DVKVTQSSRYLVKRTGEKVFLECVQDMDHENMFWYRQDPGLGLRLIYFSYDVKMKEKGDIPEGYSVSREKKERFSLILESASTNQTSMYLCASRGEWDRGQETQYFGPGTRLLVL.

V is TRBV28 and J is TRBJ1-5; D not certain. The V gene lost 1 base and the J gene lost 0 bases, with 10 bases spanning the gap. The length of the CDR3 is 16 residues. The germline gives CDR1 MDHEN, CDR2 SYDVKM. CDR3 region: CASSLLARLSNQPQHF. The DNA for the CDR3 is TGTGCCAGCAGTTTATTGGCAAGACTTAGCAATCAGCCCCAGCATTTT. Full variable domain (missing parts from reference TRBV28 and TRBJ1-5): DVKVTQSSRYLVKRTGEKVFLECVQDMDHENMFWYRQDPGLGLRLIYFSYDVKMKEKGDIPEGYSVSREKKERFSLILESASTNQTSMYLCASSLLARLSNQPQHFGDGTRLSIL.